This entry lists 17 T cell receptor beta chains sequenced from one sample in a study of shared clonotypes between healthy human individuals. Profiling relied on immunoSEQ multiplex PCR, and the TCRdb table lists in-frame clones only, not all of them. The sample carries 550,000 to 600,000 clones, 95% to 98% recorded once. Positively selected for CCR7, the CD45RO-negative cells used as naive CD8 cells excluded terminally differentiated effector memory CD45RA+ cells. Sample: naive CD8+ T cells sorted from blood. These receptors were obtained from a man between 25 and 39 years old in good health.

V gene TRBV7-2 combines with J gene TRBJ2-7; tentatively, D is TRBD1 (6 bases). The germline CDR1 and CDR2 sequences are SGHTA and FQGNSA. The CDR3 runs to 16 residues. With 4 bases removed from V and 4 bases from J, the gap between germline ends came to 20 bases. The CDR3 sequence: CASSSRSRGIRYEQYF. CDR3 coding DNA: TGTGCCAGCAGCTCACGAAGCAGGGGTATCCGATACGAGCAGTACTTC. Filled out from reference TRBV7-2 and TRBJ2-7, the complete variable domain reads GAGVSQSPSNKVTEKGKDVELRCDPISGHTALYWYRQSLGQGLEFLIYFQGNSAPDKSGLPSDRFSAERTGGSVSTLTIQRTQQEDSAVYLCASSSRSRGIRYEQYFGPGTRLTVT.

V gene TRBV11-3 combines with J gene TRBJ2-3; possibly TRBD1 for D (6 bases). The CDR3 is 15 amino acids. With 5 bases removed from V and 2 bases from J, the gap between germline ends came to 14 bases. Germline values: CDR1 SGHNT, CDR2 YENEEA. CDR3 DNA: TGTGCCAGCAGCCCGAGGACAGAAAACACAGATACGCAGTATTTT. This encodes CASSPRTENTDTQYF.

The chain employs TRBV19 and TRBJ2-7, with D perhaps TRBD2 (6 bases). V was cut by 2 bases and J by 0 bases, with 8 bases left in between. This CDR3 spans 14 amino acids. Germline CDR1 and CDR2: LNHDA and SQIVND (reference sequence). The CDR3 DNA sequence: TGTGCCAGTAGTATAACTAGCCGCTCCTACGAGCAGTACTTC. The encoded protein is CASSITSRSYEQYF. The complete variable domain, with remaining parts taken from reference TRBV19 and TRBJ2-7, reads DGGITQSPKYLFRKEGQNVTLSCEQNLNHDAMYWYRQDPGQGLRLIYYSQIVNDFQKGDIAEGYSVSREKKESFPLTVTSAQKNPTAFYLCASSITSRSYEQYFGPGTRLTVT.

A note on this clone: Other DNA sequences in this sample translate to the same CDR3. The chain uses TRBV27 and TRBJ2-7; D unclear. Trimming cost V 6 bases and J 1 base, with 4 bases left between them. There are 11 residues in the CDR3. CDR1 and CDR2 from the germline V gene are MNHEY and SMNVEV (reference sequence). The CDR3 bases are TGTGCCAGCAGCGGGTCCTACGAGCAGTACTTC. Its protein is CASSGSYEQYF.

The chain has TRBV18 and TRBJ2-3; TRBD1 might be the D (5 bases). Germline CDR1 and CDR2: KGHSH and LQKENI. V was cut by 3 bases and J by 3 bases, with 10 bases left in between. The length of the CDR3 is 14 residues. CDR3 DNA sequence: TGTGCCAGCTCACCCACAGGACCGACAGATACGCAGTATTTT. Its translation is CASSPTGPTDTQYF.

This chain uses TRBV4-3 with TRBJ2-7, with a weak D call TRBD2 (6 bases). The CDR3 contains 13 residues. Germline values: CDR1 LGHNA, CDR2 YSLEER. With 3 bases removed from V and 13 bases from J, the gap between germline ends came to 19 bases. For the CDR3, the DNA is TGCGCCAGCAGCCAGGTTTTCGGGGACTTTTCATACTTC. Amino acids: CASSQVFGDFSYF.

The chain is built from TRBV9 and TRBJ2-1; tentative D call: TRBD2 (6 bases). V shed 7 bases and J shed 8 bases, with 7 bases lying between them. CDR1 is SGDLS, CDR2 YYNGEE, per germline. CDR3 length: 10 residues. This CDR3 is CASGGDEQFF. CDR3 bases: TGTGCCAGCGGAGGGGATGAGCAGTTCTTC.

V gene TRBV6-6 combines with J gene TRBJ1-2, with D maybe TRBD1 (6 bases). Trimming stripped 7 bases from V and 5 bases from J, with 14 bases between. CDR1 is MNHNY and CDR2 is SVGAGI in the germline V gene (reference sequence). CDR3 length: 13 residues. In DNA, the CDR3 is TGTGCCAGCATTGGGGGCCTTGGTTATGGCTACACCTTC. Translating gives CASIGGLGYGYTF.

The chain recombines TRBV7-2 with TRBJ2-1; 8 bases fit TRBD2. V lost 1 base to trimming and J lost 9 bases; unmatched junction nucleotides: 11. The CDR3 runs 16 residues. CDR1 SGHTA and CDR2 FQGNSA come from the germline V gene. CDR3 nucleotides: TGTGCCAGCAGCTTAGGAGGGACTAGGGGCTGGTTTGAGCAGTTCTTC. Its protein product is CASSLGGTRGWFEQFF.

CDR3 loop: CASLTSGTATGELFF. CDR3 DNA sequence: TGTGCCAGCCTAACCTCCGGGACAGCAACCGGGGAGCTGTTTTTT. The chain employs TRBV6-1 and TRBJ2-2; 7 bases are shared with TRBD1. This CDR3 region has 15 residues. The germline V gene encodes CDR1 MNHNS and CDR2 SASEGT. V shed 8 bases and J 5 bases; nucleotides not matched to a gene: 11.

CDR3 sequence: CASSPEVASAYEQYF. Here the CDR3 DNA reads TGTGCCAGCAGCCCAGAAGTGGCTAGCGCCTACGAGCAGTACTTC. This rearrangement joins TRBV11-2 to TRBJ2-7; perhaps TRBD2 as D (6 bases). Germline CDR1 reads SGHAT; CDR2 reads FQNNGV. The V end lost 5 bases, the J end lost 2 bases, and 16 bases lay between the germline ends. The CDR3 is made up of 15 amino acids.

The CDR3 region has the DNA TGTGCCAGCAGCTACGATAATCAGCCCCAGCATTTT. Its translation is CASSYDNQPQHF. This chain joins TRBV14 and TRBJ1-5; D ambiguous. Germline assignment: CDR1 SGHDN and CDR2 FVKESK. The CDR3 runs 12 residues. The germline V and J ends were trimmed by 5 bases and 4 bases, with 6 bases remaining between them.

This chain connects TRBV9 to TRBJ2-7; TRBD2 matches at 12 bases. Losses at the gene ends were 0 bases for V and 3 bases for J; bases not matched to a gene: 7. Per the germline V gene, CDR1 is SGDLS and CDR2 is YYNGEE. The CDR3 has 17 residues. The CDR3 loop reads CASSVAGLAGSIYEQYF. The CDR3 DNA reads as TGTGCCAGCAGCGTAGCCGGACTAGCGGGAAGTATCTACGAGCAGTACTTC.

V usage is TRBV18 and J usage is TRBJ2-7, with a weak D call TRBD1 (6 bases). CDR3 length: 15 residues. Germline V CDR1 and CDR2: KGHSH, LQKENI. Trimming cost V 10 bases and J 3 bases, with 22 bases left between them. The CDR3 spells CATLPQPGQIYEQYF. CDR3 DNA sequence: TGTGCCACCTTACCTCAGCCGGGACAAATCTACGAGCAGTACTTC. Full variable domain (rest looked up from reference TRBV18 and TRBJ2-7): NAGVMQNPRHLVRRRGQEARLRCSPMKGHSHVYWYRQLPEEGLKFMVYLQKENIIDESGMPKERFSAEFPKEGPSILRIQQVVRGDSAAYFCATLPQPGQIYEQYFGPGTRLTVT.

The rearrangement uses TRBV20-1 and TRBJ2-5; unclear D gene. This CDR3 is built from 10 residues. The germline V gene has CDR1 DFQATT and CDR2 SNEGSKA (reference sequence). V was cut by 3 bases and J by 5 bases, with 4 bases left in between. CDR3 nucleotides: TGCAGTGCTAGTTTCGAGACCCAGTACTTC. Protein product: CSASFETQYF.

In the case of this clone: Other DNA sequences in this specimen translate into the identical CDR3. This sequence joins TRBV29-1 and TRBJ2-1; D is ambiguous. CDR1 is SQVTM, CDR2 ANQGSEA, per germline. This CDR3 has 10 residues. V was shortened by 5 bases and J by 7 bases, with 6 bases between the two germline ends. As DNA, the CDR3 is TGCAGCGTTCGCGATAATGAGCAGTTCTTC. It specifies CSVRDNEQFF.

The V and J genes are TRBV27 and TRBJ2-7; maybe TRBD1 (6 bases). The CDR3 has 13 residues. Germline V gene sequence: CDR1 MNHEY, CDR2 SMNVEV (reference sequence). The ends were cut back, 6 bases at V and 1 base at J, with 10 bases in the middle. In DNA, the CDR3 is TGTGCCAGCAGACAGGGTTTTTCCTACGAGCAGTACTTC. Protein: CASRQGFSYEQYF.